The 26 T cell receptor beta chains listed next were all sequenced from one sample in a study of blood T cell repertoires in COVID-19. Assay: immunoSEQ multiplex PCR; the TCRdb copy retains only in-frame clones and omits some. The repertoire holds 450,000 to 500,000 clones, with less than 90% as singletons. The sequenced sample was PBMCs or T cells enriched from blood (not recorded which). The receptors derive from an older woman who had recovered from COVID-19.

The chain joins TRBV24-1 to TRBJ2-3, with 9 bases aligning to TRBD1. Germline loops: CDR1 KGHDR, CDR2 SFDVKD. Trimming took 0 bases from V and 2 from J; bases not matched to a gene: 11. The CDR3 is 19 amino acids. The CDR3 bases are TGTGCCACCAGTGATTTGACAGGGGGCCGTGGGACATCCACAGATACGCAGTATTTT. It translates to CATSDLTGGRGTSTDTQYF.

CDR3 residues: CASSPMGQGSNQPQHF. CDR3 in DNA: TGTGCCAGCAGCCCAATGGGGCAGGGTTCCAATCAGCCCCAGCATTTT. The rearrangement joins TRBV11-2 to TRBJ1-5; D may be TRBD1 (5 bases). V shed 5 bases and J shed 3 bases, with 17 bases lying between them. This CDR3 region has 16 residues. From germline, CDR1 is SGHAT and CDR2 FQNNGV.

The CDR3 coding sequence is TGTGCCAGCAGTCGTACAGGGAACTATAATTCACCCCTCCACTTT. Protein product: CASSRTGNYNSPLHF. J is TRBJ1-6 and V is TRBV2, with a possible D match to TRBD1 (6 bases). The CDR3 loop spans 15 amino acids. Germline CDR1 and CDR2: SNHLY and FYNNEI. The V end lost 5 bases, the J end lost 3 bases, and 11 bases lay between the germline ends.

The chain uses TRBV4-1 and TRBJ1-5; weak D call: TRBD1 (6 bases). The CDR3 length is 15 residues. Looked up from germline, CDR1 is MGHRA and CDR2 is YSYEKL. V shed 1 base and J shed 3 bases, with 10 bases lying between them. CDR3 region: CASSQGGTPNQPQHF. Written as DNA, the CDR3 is TGCGCCAGCAGCCAAGGGGGGACACCCAATCAGCCCCAGCATTTT.

CDR3 amino acids: CASSLGPSGAETQYF. The CDR3 nucleotides read TGTGCCAGCAGCTTGGGGCCTAGCGGGGCTGAGACCCAGTACTTC. This chain links TRBV5-8 with TRBJ2-5; TRBD2 aligns across 9 bases. Germline CDR1 is SGHTS and CDR2 is YDEGEE. The J segment lost 5 bases and the V segment lost 0 bases, leaving 5 bases of the junction unmatched. This CDR3 region has 15 residues.

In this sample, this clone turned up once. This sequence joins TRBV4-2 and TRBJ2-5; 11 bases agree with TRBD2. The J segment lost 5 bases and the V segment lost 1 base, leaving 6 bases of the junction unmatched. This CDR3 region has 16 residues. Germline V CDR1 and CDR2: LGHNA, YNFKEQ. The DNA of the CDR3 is TGTGCCAGCAGCCAAGGTACTAGCGGGGGCTGGGAGACCCAGTACTTC. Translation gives CASSQGTSGGWETQYF.

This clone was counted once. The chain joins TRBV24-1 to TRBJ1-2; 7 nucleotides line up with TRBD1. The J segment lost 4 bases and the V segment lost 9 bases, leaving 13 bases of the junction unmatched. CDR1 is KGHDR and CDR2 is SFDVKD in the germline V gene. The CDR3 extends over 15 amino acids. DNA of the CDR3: TGTGCCACCTACGGGACAGTTGGGTTTCGCTATGGCTACACCTTC. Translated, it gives CATYGTVGFRYGYTF.

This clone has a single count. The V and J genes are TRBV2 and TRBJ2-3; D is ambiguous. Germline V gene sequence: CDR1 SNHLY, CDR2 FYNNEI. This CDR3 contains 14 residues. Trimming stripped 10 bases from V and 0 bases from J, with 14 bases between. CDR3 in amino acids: CATKQLASTDTQYF. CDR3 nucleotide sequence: TGTGCCACCAAGCAGTTAGCCAGCACAGATACGCAGTATTTT.

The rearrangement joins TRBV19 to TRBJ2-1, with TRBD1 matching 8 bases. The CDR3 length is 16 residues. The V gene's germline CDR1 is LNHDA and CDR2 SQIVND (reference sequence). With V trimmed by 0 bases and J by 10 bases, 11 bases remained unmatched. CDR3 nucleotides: TGTGCCAGTAGTATAGATAGAGGACAGGGAACCCGGGAGCAGTTCTTC. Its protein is CASSIDRGQGTREQFF.

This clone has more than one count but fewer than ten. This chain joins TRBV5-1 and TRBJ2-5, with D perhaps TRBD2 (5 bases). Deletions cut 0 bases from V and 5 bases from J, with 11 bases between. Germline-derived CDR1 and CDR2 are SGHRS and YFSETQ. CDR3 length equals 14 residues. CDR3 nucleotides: TGCGCCAGCAGCTTGGGAGGGTCGGGGGAGACCCAGTACTTC. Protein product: CASSLGGSGETQYF.

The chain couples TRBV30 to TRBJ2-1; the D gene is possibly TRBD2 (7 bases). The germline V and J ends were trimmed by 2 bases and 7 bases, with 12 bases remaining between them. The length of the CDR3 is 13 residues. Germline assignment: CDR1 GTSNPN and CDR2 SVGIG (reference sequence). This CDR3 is CAWSRGANNEQFF. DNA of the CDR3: TGTGCCTGGAGTCGGGGGGCTAATAATGAGCAGTTCTTC. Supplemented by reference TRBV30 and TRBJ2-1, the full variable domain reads SQTIHQWPATLVQPVGSPLSLECTVEGTSNPNLYWYRQAAGRGLQLLFYSVGIGQISSEVPQNLSASRPQDRQFILSSKKLLLSDSGFYLCAWSRGANNEQFFGPGTRLTVL.

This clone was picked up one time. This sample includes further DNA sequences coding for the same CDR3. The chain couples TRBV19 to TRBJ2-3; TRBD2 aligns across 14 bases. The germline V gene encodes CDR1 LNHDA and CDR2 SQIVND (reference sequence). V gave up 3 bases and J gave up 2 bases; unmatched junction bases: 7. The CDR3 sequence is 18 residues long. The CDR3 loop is CASSIGLAGGRSTDTQYF. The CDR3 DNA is TGTGCCAGTAGTATCGGACTAGCGGGGGGTCGATCCACAGATACGCAGTATTTT.

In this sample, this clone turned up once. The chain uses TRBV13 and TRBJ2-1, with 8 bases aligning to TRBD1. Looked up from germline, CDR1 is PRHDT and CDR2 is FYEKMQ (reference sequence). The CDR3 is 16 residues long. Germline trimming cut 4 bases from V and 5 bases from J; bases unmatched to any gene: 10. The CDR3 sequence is CASSSRTGWFDNEQFF. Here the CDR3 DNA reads TGTGCCAGCAGCTCACGGACAGGGTGGTTCGACAATGAGCAGTTCTTC.

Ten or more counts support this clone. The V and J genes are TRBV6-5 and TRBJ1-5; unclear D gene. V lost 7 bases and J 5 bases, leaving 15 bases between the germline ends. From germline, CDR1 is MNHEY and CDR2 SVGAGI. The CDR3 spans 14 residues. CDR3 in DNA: TGTGCCAGCAACTGGGAGGAGGAGGATCAGCCCCAGCATTTT. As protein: CASNWEEEDQPQHF.

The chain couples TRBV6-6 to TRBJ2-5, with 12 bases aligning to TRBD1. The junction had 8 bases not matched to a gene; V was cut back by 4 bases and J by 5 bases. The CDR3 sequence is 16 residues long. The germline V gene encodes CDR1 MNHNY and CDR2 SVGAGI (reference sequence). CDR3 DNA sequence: TGTGCCAGCAGTTCCGGGACAGGGGGCACGTGGGAGACCCAGTACTTC. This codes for CASSSGTGGTWETQYF.

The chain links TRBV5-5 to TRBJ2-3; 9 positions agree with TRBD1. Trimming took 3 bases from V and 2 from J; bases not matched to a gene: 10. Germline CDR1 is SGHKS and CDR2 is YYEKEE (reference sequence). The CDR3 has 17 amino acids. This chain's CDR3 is CASSSVPDRGFTDTQYF. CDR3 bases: TGTGCCAGCAGCTCCGTGCCGGACAGGGGATTCACAGATACGCAGTATTTT.

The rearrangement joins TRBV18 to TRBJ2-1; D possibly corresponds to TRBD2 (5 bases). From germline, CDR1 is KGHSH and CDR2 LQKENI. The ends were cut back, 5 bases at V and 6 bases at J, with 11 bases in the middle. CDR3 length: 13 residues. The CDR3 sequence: CASSLGLLNEQFF. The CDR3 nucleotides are TGTGCCAGCTCATTAGGACTCCTCAATGAGCAGTTCTTC.

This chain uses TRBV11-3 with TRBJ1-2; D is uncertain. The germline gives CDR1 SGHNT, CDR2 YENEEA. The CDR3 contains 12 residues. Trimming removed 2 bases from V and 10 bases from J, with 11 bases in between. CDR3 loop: CASSLYNGDYTF. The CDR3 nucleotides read TGTGCCAGCAGCTTATACAACGGGGACTACACCTTC.

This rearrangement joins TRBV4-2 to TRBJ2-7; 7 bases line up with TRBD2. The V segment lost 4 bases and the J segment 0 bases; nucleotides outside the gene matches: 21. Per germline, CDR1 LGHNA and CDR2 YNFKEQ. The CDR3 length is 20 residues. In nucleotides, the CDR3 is TGTGCCAGCAGCCCCCCATTGGACCCGGTAGCGGGCCCTAGCTCCTACGAGCAGTACTTC. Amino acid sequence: CASSPPLDPVAGPSSYEQYF.

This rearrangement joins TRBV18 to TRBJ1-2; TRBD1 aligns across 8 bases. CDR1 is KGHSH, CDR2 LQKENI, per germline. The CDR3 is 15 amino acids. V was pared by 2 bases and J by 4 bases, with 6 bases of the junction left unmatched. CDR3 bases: TGTGCCAGCTCACCATTAACAGGGGGGCCCTATGGCTACACCTTC. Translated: CASSPLTGGPYGYTF. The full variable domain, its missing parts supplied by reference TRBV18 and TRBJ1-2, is NAGVMQNPRHLVRRRGQEARLRCSPMKGHSHVYWYRQLPEEGLKFMVYLQKENIIDESGMPKERFSAEFPKEGPSILRIQQVVRGDSAAYFCASSPLTGGPYGYTFGSGTRLTVV.

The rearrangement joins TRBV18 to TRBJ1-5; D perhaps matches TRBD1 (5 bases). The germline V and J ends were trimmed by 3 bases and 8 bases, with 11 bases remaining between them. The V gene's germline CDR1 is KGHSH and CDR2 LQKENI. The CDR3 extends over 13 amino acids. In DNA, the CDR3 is TGTGCCAGCTCACCGAGGGGCGGGGAGCCCCAGCATTTT. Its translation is CASSPRGGEPQHF.

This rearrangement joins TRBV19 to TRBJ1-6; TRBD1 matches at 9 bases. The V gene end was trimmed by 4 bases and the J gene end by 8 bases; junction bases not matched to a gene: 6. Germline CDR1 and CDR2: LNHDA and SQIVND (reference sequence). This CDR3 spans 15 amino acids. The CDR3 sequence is CASSTEQGADSPLHF. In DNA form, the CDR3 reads TGTGCCAGTAGTACGGAACAGGGGGCCGATTCACCCCTCCACTTT.

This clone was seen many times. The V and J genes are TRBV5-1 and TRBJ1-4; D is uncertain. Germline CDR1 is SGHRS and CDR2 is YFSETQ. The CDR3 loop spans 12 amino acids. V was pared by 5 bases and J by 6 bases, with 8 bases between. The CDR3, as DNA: TGCGCCAGCAGATTCTACGATGAAAAACTGTTTTTT. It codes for CASRFYDEKLFF.

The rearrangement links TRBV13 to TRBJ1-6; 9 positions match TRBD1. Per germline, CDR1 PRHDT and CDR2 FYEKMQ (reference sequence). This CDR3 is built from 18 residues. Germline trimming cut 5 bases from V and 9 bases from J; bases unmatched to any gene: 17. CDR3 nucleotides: TGTGCCAGCAGCCGACTTTCCGGGACAGGGATGTGGGGTTCACCCCTCCACTTT. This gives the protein CASSRLSGTGMWGSPLHF.

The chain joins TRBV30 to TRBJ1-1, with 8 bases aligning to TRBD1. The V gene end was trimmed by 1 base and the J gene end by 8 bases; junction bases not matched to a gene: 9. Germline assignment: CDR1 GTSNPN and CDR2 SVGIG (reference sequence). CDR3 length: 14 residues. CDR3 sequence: CAWSEFRDRLEAFF. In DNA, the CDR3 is TGTGCCTGGAGTGAATTCCGGGACAGGCTAGAAGCTTTCTTT. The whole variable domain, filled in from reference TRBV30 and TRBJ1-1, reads SQTIHQWPATLVQPVGSPLSLECTVEGTSNPNLYWYRQAAGRGLQLLFYSVGIGQISSEVPQNLSASRPQDRQFILSSKKLLLSDSGFYLCAWSEFRDRLEAFFGQGTRLTVV.

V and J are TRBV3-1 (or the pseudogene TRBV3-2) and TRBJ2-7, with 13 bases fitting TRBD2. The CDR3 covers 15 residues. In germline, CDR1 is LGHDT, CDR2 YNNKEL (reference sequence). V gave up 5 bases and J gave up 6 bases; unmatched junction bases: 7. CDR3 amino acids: CASSSTSGGLFEQYV. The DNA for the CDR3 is TGTGCCAGCAGCTCGACTAGCGGGGGGCTCTTCGAGCAGTACGTC.